The T cell receptor beta chain described here comes from a study of cytomegalovirus exposure and HLA in healthy donors. V was shortened by 0 bases and J by 0 bases, with 7 bases between the two germline ends. CDR1 SGDLS and CDR2 YYNGEE come from the germline V gene. The CDR3 is 16 amino acids. The repertoire was sequenced with immunoSEQ multiplex PCR; TCRdb's copy has only in-frame clones and lacks some. The table shows approximately 88,000 clones, with more than 70% occurring only once. This receptor was obtained from a woman aged 18-30 years in good health and CMV-seropositive. The rearrangement joins TRBV9 to TRBJ2-6; no firm D call. Sequenced: PBMCs. The CDR3 here is CASSVESGSGANVLTF. The CDR3 nucleotides read TGTGCCAGCAGCGTAGAGTCGGGCTCTGGGGCCAACGTCCTGACTTTC.